This T cell receptor (beta chain) was identified in a study of blood T cell repertoires in COVID-19. About the study: Some COVID-19 samples were acute and others convalescent; all came from the United States, Italy and Spain. T cells, B-cell-depleted T cells, or PBMCs provided the cDNA or gDNA that served as material.

Original data processing: Reference gene primer amplification in the assay estimated nucleated cell counts. TCRdb's copy holds only in-frame clones and misses some; the assay was immunoSEQ multiplex PCR. V and J calls and clone size are given by that table; D and trimming were obtained from the DNA. In the table there are roughly 70,000 clones, about nine tenths of which are singletons. The sample taken for sequencing was peripheral blood. The sequence was obtained from a man between 45 and 60 years old with active COVID-19.

The CDR3 nucleotides read TGTGCCAGCAGTCCGCGAGGCAGGGGCGCAGGGGCCGGGGAGCTGTTTTTT. This translates into CASSPRGRGAGAGELFF. This sequence joins TRBV27 and TRBJ2-2, with a weak D call TRBD1 (6 bases). CDR1 is MNHEY, CDR2 SMNVEV, per germline (reference sequence). Trimming cost V 5 bases and J 6 bases, with 22 bases left between them. The CDR3 runs to 17 residues.